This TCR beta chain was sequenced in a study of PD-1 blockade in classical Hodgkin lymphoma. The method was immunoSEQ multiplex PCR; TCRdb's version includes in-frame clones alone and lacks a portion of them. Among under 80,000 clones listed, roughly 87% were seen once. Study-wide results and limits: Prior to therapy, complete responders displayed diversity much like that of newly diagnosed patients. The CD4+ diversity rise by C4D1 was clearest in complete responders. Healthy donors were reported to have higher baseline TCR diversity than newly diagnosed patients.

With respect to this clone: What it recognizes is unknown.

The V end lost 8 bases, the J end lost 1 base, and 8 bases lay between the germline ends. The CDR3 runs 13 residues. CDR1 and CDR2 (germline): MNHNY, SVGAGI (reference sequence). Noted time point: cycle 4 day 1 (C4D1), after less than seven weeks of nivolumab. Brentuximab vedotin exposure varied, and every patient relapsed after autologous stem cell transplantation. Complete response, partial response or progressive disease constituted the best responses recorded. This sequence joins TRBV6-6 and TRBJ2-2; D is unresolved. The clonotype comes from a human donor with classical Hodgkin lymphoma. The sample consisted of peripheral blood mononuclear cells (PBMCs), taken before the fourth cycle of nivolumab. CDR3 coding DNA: TGTGCCAGCCGGGCGGTGAACACCGGGGAGCTGTTTTTT. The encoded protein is CASRAVNTGELFF.